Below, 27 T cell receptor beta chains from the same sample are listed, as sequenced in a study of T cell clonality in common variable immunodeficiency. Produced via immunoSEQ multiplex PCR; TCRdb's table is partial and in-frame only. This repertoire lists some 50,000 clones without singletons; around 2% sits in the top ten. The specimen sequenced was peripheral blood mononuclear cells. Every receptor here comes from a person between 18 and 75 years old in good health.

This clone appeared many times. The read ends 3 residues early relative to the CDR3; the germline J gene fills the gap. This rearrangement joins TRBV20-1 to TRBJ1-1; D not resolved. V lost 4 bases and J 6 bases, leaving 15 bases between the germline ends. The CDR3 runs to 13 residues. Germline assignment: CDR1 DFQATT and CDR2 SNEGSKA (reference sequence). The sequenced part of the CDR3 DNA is TGCAGTGCTACTAATGGACTTCAGTCTGAA. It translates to CSATNGLQSE. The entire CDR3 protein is CSATNGLQSEAFF.

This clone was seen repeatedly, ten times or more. CDR3 sequence reads: CASSPQGLGYEQYF. The covered CDR3 bases are TGTGCCAGCTCACCACAGGGGTTAGGTTACGAG. The gene calls are TRBV18 and TRBJ2-7; possible D gene TRBD1, 5 bases. The DNA ends 3 residues before the CDR3 does, and the rest of the CDR3 is filled in from the germline J gene. CDR1 and CDR2 from the germline V gene are KGHSH and LQKENI. This CDR3 region has 14 residues. V lost 1 base and J 4 bases, leaving 11 bases between the germline ends. Combining the CDR3 with reference TRBV18 and TRBJ2-7 gives the whole variable domain NAGVMQNPRHLVRRRGQEARLRCSPMKGHSHVYWYRQLPEEGLKFMVYLQKENIIDESGMPKERFSAEFPKEGPSILRIQQVVRGDSAAYFCASSPQGLGYEQYFGPGTRLTVT.

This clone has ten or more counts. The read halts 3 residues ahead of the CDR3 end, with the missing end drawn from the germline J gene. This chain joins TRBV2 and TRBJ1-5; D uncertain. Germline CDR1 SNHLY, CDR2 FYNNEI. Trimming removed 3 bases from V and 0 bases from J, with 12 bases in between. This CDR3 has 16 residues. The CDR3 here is CASSDDSQISNQPQHF. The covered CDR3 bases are TGTGCCAGCAGTGATGATAGCCAAATTAGCAATCAGCCC.

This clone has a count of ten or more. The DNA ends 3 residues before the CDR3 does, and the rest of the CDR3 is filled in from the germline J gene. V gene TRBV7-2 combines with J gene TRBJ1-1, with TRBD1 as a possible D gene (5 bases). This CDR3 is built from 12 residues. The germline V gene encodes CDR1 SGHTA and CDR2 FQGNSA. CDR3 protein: CASSPAGGEAFF. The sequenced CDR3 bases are TGTGCCAGCAGCCCGGCCGGGGGTGAG.

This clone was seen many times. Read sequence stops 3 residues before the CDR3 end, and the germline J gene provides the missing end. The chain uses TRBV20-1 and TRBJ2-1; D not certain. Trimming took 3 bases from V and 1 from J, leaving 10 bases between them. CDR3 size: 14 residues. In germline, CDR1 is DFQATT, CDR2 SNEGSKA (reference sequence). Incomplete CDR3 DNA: TGCAGTGCTAGTGGGTCTAGGTCCTACAATGAG. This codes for CSASGSRSYNE. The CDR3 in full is CSASGSRSYNEQFF.

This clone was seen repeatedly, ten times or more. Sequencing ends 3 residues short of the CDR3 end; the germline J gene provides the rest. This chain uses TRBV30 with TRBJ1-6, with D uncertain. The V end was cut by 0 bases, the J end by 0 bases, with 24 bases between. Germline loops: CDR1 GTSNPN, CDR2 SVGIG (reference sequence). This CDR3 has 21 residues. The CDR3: CAWSVLYTMGSSDSYNSPLHF. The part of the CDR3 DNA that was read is TGTGCCTGGAGTGTACTGTATACGATGGGCAGCTCAGACTCCTATAATTCACCC.

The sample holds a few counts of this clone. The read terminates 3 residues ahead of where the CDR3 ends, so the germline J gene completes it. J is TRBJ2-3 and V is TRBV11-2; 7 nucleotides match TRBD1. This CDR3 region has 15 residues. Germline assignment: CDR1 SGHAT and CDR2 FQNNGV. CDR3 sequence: CASSSHAGTEETQYF. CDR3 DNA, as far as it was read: TGTGCCAGCAGCTCCCACGCCGGGACAGAAGAGACG.

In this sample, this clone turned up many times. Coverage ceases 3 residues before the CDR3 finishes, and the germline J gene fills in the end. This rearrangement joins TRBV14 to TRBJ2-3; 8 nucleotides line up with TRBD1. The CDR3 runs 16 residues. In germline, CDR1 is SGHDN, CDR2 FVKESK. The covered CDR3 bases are TGTGCCAGCAGCCCCACAGGACAGGGTGGGCGAGAGACG. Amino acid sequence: CASSPTGQGGRET. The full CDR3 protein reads CASSPTGQGGRETQYF.

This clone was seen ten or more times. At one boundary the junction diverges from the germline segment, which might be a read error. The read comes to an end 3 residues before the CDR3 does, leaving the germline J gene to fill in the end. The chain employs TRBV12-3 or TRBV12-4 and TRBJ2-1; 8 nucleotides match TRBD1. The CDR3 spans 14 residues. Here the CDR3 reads CASILRDRGNEQFF. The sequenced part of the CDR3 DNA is TGTGCCAGCATTTTAAGAGACAGGGGCAATGAG.

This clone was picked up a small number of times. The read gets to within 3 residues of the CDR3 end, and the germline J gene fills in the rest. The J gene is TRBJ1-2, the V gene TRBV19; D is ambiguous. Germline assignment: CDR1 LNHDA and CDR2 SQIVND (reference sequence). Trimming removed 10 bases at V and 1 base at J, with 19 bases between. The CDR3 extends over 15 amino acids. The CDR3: CATRRGQAINYGYTF. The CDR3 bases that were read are TGTGCCACCCGCCGTGGCCAGGCTATTAACTATGGC.

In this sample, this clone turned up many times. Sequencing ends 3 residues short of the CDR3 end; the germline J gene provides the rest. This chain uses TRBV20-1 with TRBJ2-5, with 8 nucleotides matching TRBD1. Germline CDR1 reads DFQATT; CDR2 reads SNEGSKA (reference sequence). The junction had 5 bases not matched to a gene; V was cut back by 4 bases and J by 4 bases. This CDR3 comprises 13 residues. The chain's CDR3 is CSAKGQALETQYF. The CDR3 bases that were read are TGCAGTGCTAAGGGACAGGCATTAGAGACC.

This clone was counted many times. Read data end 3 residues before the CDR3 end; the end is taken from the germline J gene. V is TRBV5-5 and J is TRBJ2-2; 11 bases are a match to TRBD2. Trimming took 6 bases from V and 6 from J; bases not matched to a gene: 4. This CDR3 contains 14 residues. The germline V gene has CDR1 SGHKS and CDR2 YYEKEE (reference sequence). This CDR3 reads CASTGTSGPGELFF. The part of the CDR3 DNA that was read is TGTGCCAGCACCGGGACTAGCGGCCCCGGGGAG.

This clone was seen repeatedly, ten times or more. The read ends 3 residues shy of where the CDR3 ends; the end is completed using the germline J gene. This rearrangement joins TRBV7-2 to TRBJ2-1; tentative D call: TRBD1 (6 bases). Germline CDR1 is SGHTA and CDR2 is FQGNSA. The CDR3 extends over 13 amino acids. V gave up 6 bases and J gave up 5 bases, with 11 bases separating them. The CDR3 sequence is CASRQGPNNEQFF. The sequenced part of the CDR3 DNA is TGTGCCAGCAGGCAGGGGCCGAACAATGAG.

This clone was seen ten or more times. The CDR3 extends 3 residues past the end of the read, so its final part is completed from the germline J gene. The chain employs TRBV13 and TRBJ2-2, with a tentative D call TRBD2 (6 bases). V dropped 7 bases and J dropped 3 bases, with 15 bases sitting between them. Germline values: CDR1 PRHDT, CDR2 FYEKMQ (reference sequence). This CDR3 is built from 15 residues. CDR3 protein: CASTPGTGHTGELFF. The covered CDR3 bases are TGTGCCAGCACCCCAGGGACTGGACACACCGGGGAG.

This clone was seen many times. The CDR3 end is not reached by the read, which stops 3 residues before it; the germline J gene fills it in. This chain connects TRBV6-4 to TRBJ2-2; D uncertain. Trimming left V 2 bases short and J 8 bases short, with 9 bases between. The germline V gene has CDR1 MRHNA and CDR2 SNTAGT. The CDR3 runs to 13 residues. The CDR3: CASSDGSVGELFF. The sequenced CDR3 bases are TGTGCCAGCAGTGACGGCTCAGTTGGGGAG.

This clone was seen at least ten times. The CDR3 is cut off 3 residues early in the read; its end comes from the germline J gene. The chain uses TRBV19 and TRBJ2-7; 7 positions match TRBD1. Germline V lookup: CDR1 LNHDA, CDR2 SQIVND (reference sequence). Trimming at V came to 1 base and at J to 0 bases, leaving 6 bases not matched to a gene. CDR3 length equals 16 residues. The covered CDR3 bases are TGTGCCAGTAGTATAGTAGGGGACAGCCTCTCCTACGAG. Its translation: CASSIVGDSLSYE. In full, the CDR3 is CASSIVGDSLSYEQYF.

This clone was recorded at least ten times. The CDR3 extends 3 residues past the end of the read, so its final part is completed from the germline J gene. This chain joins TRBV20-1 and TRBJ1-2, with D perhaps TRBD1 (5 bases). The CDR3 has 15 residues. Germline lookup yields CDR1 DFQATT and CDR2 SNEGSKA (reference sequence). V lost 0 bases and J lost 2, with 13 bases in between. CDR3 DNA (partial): TGCAGTGCTAGAGATCGTAGGGGTTCAAACTATGGC. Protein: CSARDRRGSNYG. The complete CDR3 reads CSARDRRGSNYGYTF.

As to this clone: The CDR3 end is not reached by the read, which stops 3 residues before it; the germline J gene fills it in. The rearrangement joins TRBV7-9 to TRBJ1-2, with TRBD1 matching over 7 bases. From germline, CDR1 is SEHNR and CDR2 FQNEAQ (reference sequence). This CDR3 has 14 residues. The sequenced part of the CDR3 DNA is TGTGCCAGCAGCCGGCAGACAGGGAGCTACGAC. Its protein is CASSRQTGSYD. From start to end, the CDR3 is CASSRQTGSYDYTF. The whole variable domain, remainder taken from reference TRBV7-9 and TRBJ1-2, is DTGVSQNPRHKITKRGQNVTFRCDPISEHNRLYWYRQTLGQGPEFLTYFQNEAQLEKSRLLSDRFSAERPKGSFSTLEIQRTEQGDSAMYLCASSRQTGSYDYTFGSGTRLTVV.

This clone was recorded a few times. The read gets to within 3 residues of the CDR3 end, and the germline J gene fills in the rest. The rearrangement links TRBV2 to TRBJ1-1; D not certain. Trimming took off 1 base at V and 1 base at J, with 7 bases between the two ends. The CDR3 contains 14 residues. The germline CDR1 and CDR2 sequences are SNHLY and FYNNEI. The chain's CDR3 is CASSEEKGNTEAFF. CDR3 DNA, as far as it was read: TGTGCCAGCAGTGAAGAAAAGGGGAACACTGAA.

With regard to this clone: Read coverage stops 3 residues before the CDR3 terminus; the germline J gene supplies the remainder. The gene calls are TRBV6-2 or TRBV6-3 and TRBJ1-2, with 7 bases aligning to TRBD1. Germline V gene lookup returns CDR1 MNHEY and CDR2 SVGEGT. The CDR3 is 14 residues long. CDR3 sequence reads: CASLRGQGYYDYTF. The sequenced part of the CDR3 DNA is TGTGCCAGTTTAAGGGGGCAGGGTTACTACGAC.

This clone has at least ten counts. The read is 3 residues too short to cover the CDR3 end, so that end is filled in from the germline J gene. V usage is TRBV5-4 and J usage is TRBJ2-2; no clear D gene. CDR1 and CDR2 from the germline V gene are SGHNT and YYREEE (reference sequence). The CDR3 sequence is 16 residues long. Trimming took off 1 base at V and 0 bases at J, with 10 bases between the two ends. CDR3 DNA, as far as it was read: TGTGCCAGCAGCTTGTACTCGCGGTCGAACACCGGGGAG. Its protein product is CASSLYSRSNTGE. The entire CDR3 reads CASSLYSRSNTGELFF. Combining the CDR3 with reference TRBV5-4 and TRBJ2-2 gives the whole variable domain ETGVTQSPTHLIKTRGQQVTLRCSSQSGHNTVSWYQQALGQGPQFIFQYYREEENGRGNFPPRFSGLQFPNYSSELNVNALELDDSALYLCASSLYSRSNTGELFFGEGSRLTVL.

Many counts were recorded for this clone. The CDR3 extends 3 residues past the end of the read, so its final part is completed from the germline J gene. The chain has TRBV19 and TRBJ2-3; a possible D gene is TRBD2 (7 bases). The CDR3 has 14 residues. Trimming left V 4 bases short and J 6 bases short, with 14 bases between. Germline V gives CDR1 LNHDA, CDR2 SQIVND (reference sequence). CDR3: CASSSGGGPDTQYF. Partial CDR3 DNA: TGTGCCAGTAGTAGCGGGGGCGGTCCGGATACG.

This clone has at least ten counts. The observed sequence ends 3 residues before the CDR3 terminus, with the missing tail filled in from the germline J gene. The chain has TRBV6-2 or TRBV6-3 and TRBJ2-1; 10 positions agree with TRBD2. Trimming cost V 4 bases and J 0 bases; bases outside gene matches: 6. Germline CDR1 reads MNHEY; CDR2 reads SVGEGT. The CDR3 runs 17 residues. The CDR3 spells CASSSPSGSSSYNEQFF. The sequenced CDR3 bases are TGTGCCAGCAGTTCCCCTAGCGGGAGTTCCTCCTACAATGAG.

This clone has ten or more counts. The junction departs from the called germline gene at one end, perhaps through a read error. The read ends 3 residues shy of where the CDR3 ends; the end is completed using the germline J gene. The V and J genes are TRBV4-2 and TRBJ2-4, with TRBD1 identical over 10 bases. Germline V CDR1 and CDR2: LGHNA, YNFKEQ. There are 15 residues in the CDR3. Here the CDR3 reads CASSHDRGRGNIQYF. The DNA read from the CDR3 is TGCGCCAGCAGCCACGACAGGGGGCGAGGGAACATT.

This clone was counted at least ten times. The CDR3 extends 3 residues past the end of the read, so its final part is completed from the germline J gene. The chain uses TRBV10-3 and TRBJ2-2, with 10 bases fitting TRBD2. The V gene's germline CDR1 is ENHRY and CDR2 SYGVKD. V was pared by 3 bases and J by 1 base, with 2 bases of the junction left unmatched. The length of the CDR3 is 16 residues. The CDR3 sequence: CAISDSSGGNTGELFF. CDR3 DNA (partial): TGTGCCATCAGTGACTCTAGCGGGGGGAACACCGGGGAG.

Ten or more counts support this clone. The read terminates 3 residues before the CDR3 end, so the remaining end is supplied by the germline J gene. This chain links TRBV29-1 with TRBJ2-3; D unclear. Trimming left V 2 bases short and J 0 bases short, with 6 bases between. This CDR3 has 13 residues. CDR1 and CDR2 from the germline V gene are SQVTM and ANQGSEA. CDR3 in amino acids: CSVETGSTDTQYF. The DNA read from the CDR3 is TGCAGCGTTGAAACGGGTAGCACAGATACG.

CDR3 residues: CSAKLAGPSYNEQFF. The CDR3 bases that were read are TGCAGTGCTAAACTAGCGGGCCCCTCCTACAATGAG. The chain recombines TRBV20-1 with TRBJ2-1, with TRBD2 matching 9 bases. The read halts 3 residues ahead of the CDR3 end, with the missing end drawn from the germline J gene. With V trimmed by 4 bases and J by 0 bases, 4 bases remained unmatched. Germline V gene sequence: CDR1 DFQATT, CDR2 SNEGSKA (reference sequence). CDR3 length equals 15 residues.